The entry below gives a single TCR beta chain sequence along with its context. No antigen is known for it. Base qualities are not at hand, and no much larger clone is one base apart. RNA was extracted using the RNeasy kit, and roughly 0.5 to 1 ug of the RNA was reverse transcribed with random hexamers. The immunoSEQ multiplex PCR assay, which covers 54 Vbeta and 13 Jbeta segments, was used to amplify TCR beta CDR3 regions. To correct PCR amplification bias, a synthetic template baseline was used for both primer optimization and computational correction. Processing in the source paper ran as follows. Reads were assigned to V, D and J genes according to IMGT and analyzed in immunoSEQ Analyzer, with only productive sequences retained. Clonality was calculated as one minus the Shannon entropy normalized by log2 of the number of productive unique sequences. For each patient and control, public and private clones were evaluated within the 100 most prevalent clones. Clones were defined as Susac-specific when absent from the healthy and MS cohorts, from about 1,100 published viral clones and from other ImmuneACCESS disease sequences. TCRdb's own reprocessing of the public reads used fastp at Q25 and MiXCR and kept productive beta chains. A single entry per CDR3 protein holds the most common genes and DNA from its merged rows. The V and J calls and clone size are TCRdb's, not the authors'. The sample data list about 200,000 distinct CDR3 sequences, and roughly 96% of these were observed just once. The ten largest clones represent 0.093% of the sample.

This sample was included in a study of CD8 T cells in Susac syndrome (dated by TCRdb to the late 2010s). Turning to the overall study: The study used repertoire sequencing to test whether antigen drove CD8+ T cell activation and differentiation in Susac syndrome. The full study reports these points: The number of individuals in the TCR sequencing and HLA analysis was recognized as being relatively small.

Peripheral blood CD8+ and CD4+ T cells from healthy donors, Susac syndrome patients and multiple sclerosis patients were profiled using high-throughput TCR beta sequencing. The multiple sclerosis controls were treatment-naive patients whose relapsing-remitting disease, either stable or active, fulfilled the revised McDonald criteria. Bulk CD8+ and CD4+ T cells were purified by magnetic negative isolation, while CD8+ TEMRA cells were enriched using FACS. Blood was drawn into EDTA tubes, processed within 24 hours, and PBMCs were isolated by density gradient centrifugation. PBMCs intended for TCR sequencing were cryopreserved in liquid nitrogen and were subsequently thawed in a 37 degrees C water bath. The sorted or isolated CD4+, CD8+ and CD8+ TEMRA cells had a purity of 90% or higher. V sheds 1 base and J sheds 8 bases, leaving 3 bases between their ends. Reading the germline V gene (reference sequence) gives CDR1 LNHNV and CDR2 YYDKDF. Spanning cysteine to phenylalanine, the CDR3 consists of 12 amino acids. The retained sequence is limited to the CDR3, 36 bases, with the frame set at the first base.

The rearrangement combines TRBV15 with TRBJ1-6, with no confident D gene call. The sequence was collected from a human donor with multiple sclerosis. Sequencing was performed on CD4+ T cells from PBMCs. The CDR3 protein is CATSRGDSPLHF. Read as DNA, the sequence is TGTGCCACCAGCAGAGGCGATTCACCCCTCCACTTT.